This T cell receptor (beta chain) was identified in a study of blood T cell repertoires in COVID-19. Study-wide context: COVID-19 samples from acute and convalescent phases originated in the United States, Italy and Spain. In each case, the material was cDNA or gDNA derived from T cells, B-cell-depleted T cells, or PBMCs.

Authors' analysis steps: It was from reference gene primer amplification that nucleated cell counts were estimated. Method: immunoSEQ multiplex PCR; TCRdb's copy keeps in-frame clones and lacks some. V, J and clone size derive from that table, while D and trimming were established from the DNA sequence. Here the sample spans some 130,000 clones, over 60% being singletons. Germline-derived CDR1 and CDR2 are LNHNV and YYDKDF (reference sequence). V lost 0 bases and J 9 bases, leaving 15 bases between the germline ends. The CDR3 is 15 residues long. The source material was peripheral blood. This TCR came from a woman older than 75 with acute or convalescent COVID-19. The V gene is TRBV15, the J gene TRBJ1-3; D is unclear. The CDR3 DNA follows: TGTGCCACCAGCAGAGATCGGGGAAGTCAAAGCACCATATATTTT. Translating gives CATSRDRGSQSTIYF.